This TCR beta chain was observed in a study of blood T cell repertoires in COVID-19. Background on the study: Sites across the United States, Italy and Spain contributed samples from acute and convalescent COVID-19.

The germline gives CDR1 SGHRS, CDR2 YFSETQ. This CDR3 has 13 amino acids. Trimming removed 4 bases from V and 0 bases from J, with 7 bases in between. In the authors' methods: Estimated nucleated cell counts came from reference gene primer amplification. Generated by immunoSEQ multiplex PCR, the TCRdb table keeps only in-frame clones and is missing some. That table is the source of V, J and clone size, and D and trimming were worked out from the DNA. The sample includes around 170,000 clones, more than 85% of them seen just once. This chain links TRBV5-1 with TRBJ1-2; D ambiguous. The origin of this receptor is a woman in her forties or fifties who had recovered from COVID-19. Sequencing input: PBMCs or T cells enriched from blood (not recorded which). In DNA, the CDR3 is TGCGCCAGCAGCCCGGGATCTAACTATGGCTACACCTTC. Its translation: CASSPGSNYGYTF.